Below are 11 T cell receptor beta chains sequenced from a single sample in a study of blood T cell repertoires in COVID-19. Generated by immunoSEQ multiplex PCR, the TCRdb table keeps only in-frame clones and is missing some. The table records 130,000 to 150,000 clones, 70% to 85% of them present only once. Sequencing used peripheral blood. The receptors originated from an elderly woman in a cohort sampled during active or convalescent COVID-19.

V is TRBV2 and J is TRBJ2-5; a possible D gene is TRBD1 (6 bases). Germline V lookup: CDR1 SNHLY, CDR2 FYNNEI. With 5 bases removed from V and 4 bases from J, the gap between germline ends came to 14 bases. The CDR3 is made up of 14 amino acids. DNA of the CDR3: TGTGCCAGCAGTCAAACAGGGATCCGAGAGACCCAGTACTTC. As protein: CASSQTGIRETQYF.

This chain uses TRBV3-1 (or the pseudogene TRBV3-2) with TRBJ2-4; 9 bases agree with TRBD1. CDR1 is LGHDT and CDR2 is YNNKEL in the germline V gene (reference sequence). CDR3 size: 16 residues. The J segment lost 3 bases and the V segment lost 4 bases, leaving 7 bases of the junction unmatched. The CDR3 DNA reads as TGTGCCAGCAGCCCATGGGACAGGGTTGGCAAAAACATTCAGTACTTC. The encoded protein is CASSPWDRVGKNIQYF.

The rearrangement joins TRBV4-1 to TRBJ1-1, with D uncertain. The CDR3 sequence is 15 residues long. From germline, CDR1 is MGHRA and CDR2 YSYEKL. The ends were cut back, 1 base at V and 1 base at J, with 10 bases in the middle. The CDR3 reads CASSQARRKNTEAFF. The CDR3, as DNA: TGCGCCAGCAGCCAAGCTCGGAGAAAGAACACTGAAGCTTTCTTT.

This chain uses TRBV10-3 with TRBJ1-2, with 7 nucleotides matching TRBD1. V shed 2 bases, J shed 1 base, and the junction held 13 bases outside the gene matches. The CDR3 runs 18 residues. CDR1 ENHRY and CDR2 SYGVKD come from the germline V gene. CDR3 residues: CAISEPRTQTGDNYGYTF. Written as DNA, the CDR3 is TGTGCCATCAGTGAGCCCAGAACTCAAACAGGGGATAACTATGGCTACACCTTC.

This clone appeared once. The chain uses TRBV28 and TRBJ1-5; tentative D call: TRBD1 (5 bases). Trimming pared 4 bases from V and 5 bases from J, leaving 9 bases between. The CDR3 length is 13 residues. From germline, CDR1 is MDHEN and CDR2 SYDVKM. The CDR3 DNA reads as TGTGCCAGCAGTTCCCAGGGTTATCAGCCCCAGCATTTT. This encodes CASSSQGYQPQHF.

The J gene is TRBJ2-3, the V gene TRBV6-2 or TRBV6-3; TRBD2 matches 13 bases. Trimming at V came to 6 bases and at J to 13 bases, leaving 4 bases not matched to a gene. This CDR3 has 12 residues. Germline V lookup: CDR1 MNHEY, CDR2 SVGEGT. CDR3 nucleotides: TGTGCCAGCAGCCTGACTAGCGGGGGGAAGTATTTT. Translating gives CASSLTSGGKYF.

The chain recombines TRBV4-2 with TRBJ2-1; 7 bases match TRBD2. Unmatched junction bases numbered 10, after V lost 7 bases and J lost 4 bases. CDR1 and CDR2 (germline): LGHNA, YNFKEQ. This CDR3 region has 15 residues. The CDR3 sequence is CASNPSGEIYNEQFF. The CDR3, as DNA: TGTGCCAGCAACCCAAGCGGGGAGATATACAATGAGCAGTTCTTC.

The gene calls are TRBV7-9 and TRBJ2-1, with D uncertain. The V end lost 1 base, the J end lost 6 bases, and 7 bases lay between the germline ends. From germline, CDR1 is SEHNR and CDR2 FQNEAQ (reference sequence). CDR3 length: 13 residues. The CDR3 here is CASSLVQTNEQFF. The CDR3, as DNA: TGTGCCAGCAGCTTAGTACAAACCAATGAGCAGTTCTTC.

The rearrangement links TRBV10-3 to TRBJ2-3, with D uncertain. The CDR3 consists of 12 residues. CDR1 and CDR2 from the germline V gene are ENHRY and SYGVKD. The ends were cut back, 3 bases at V and 6 bases at J, with 7 bases in the middle. CDR3: CAISDPRDTQYF. In nucleotides, the CDR3 is TGTGCCATCAGTGACCCCAGGGATACGCAGTATTTT.

The chain couples TRBV27 to TRBJ2-1; 11 nucleotides match TRBD2. Germline lookup yields CDR1 MNHEY and CDR2 SMNVEV (reference sequence). The CDR3 extends over 15 amino acids. Germline trimming cut 4 bases from V and 6 bases from J; bases unmatched to any gene: 5. The CDR3 bases are TGTGCCAGCAGTTCCTTAGCGGGGGGGACCAATGAGCAGTTCTTC. The encoded protein is CASSSLAGGTNEQFF.

The table lists this clone with a few counts. The chain recombines TRBV19 with TRBJ1-5; D uncertain. The CDR3 is made up of 14 amino acids. The germline V gene encodes CDR1 LNHDA and CDR2 SQIVND (reference sequence). V was pared by 5 bases and J by 0 bases, with 8 bases between. CDR3 nucleotides: TGTGCCAGTAGTCACACCCATAGCAATCAGCCCCAGCATTTT. It yields the protein CASSHTHSNQPQHF. Full variable domain (missing parts from reference TRBV19 and TRBJ1-5): DGGITQSPKYLFRKEGQNVTLSCEQNLNHDAMYWYRQDPGQGLRLIYYSQIVNDFQKGDIAEGYSVSREKKESFPLTVTSAQKNPTAFYLCASSHTHSNQPQHFGDGTRLSIL.